This TCR beta chain emerged from a study of cytomegalovirus exposure and HLA in healthy donors. The PCR used 60 Vbeta and 13 Jbeta primers. Here immunoSEQ multiplex PCR was the method, and the copy in TCRdb shows in-frame clones only, minus some. The table has 100,000 to 150,000 clones, 76% seen once. Germline loops: CDR1 SQVTM, CDR2 ANQGSEA. This CDR3 region has 17 residues. Trimming at V came to 4 bases and at J to 5 bases, leaving 10 bases not matched to a gene. This clone was found a few times. Source material: PBMCs. This TCR was recovered from a female donor in good health and CMV-seropositive. The chain combines TRBV29-1 with TRBJ2-2, with 13 bases matching TRBD2. The CDR3 DNA follows: TGCAGCGTTGCTGGACTAGCGGGGGCCCTGACGACCGGGGAGCTGTTTTTT. This gives the protein CSVAGLAGALTTGELFF.